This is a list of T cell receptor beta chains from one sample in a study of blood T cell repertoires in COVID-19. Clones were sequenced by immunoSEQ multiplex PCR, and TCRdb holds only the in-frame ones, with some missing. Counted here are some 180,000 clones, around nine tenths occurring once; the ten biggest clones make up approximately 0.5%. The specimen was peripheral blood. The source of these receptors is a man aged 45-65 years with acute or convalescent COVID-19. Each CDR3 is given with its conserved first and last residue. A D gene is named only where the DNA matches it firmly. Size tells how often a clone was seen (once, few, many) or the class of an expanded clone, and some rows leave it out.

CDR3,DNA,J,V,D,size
CASSLVGLGDTQYF,TGTGCCAGCAGCTTGGTTGGGCTTGGAGATACGCAGTATTTT,TRBJ2-3,TRBV5-4,NA,NA
CASSLVGADWGEQFF,TGTGCCAGCAGCTTAGTGGGAGCGGATTGGGGTGAGCAGTTCTTC,TRBJ2-1,TRBV11-2,NA,NA
CASSPGLAGREQYF,TGTGCCAGCTCACCAGGGTTAGCGGGAAGGGAGCAGTACTTC,TRBJ2-7,TRBV18,TRBD2,NA
CASSRLAGSSGELFF,TGCGCCAGCAGCCGACTAGCGGGGTCATCCGGGGAGCTGTTTTTT,TRBJ2-2,TRBV5-1,TRBD2,few
CASRWGDVNTEAFF,TGTGCCAGCAGATGGGGGGACGTGAACACTGAAGCTTTCTTT,TRBJ1-1,TRBV28,NA,NA
CASSPTGYNNQPQHF,TGTGCCAGCAGTCCTACAGGGTACAACAATCAGCCCCAGCATTTT,TRBJ1-5,TRBV27,NA,NA
CASLLWREAQETQYF,TGTGCCAGCCTACTTTGGCGGGAGGCCCAGGAGACCCAGTACTTC,TRBJ2-5,TRBV2,TRBD2,NA
CASSSQGARETQYF,TGTGCCAGCAGCTCACAGGGGGCGCGGGAGACCCAGTACTTC,TRBJ2-5,TRBV13,TRBD1,NA
CASRGGEGAAYEQYF,TGTGCCAGCAGGGGGGGGGAGGGAGCGGCCTACGAGCAGTACTTC,TRBJ2-7,TRBV6-6,TRBD2,NA
CASSLSPDRGNTYEQYF,TGTGCCAGCTCACTCTCCCCGGACAGGGGGAACACCTACGAGCAGTACTTC,TRBJ2-7,TRBV18,TRBD1,NA
CASSPNGRDSTYEQYF,TGTGCCAGTAGTCCCAACGGCCGGGACAGCACCTACGAGCAGTACTTC,TRBJ2-7,TRBV19,TRBD1,NA
CTAGVSPFYNSPLHF,TGCACTGCAGGGGTTTCCCCATTCTATAATTCACCCCTCCACTTT,TRBJ1-6,TRBV19,NA,once
CAWVPGTGDSPLHF,TGTGCCTGGGTCCCCGGGACAGGGGATTCACCCCTCCACTTT,TRBJ1-6,TRBV30,TRBD1,NA
CASSYASGRAGELFF,TGTGCCAGCAGTTATGCTAGCGGGAGGGCCGGGGAGCTGTTTTTT,TRBJ2-2,TRBV27,TRBD2,NA
CASSVDGERTQYF,TGTGCCAGCAGCGTAGATGGGGAGAGGACCCAGTACTTC,TRBJ2-5,TRBV9,NA,NA
CASSGLGVATNEKLFF,TGTGCCAGCAGTGGGCTAGGAGTTGCAACTAATGAAAAACTGTTTTTT,TRBJ1-4,TRBV2,NA,NA
CASSQRIGNTIYF,TGTGCCAGCAGCCAGCGAATTGGAAACACCATATATTTT,TRBJ1-3,TRBV3-1/TRBV3-2,NA,NA
CASSSSGGGTEAFF,TGTGCCAGCAGCTCCTCAGGGGGAGGCACTGAAGCTTTCTTT,TRBJ1-1,TRBV6-5,TRBD1,NA
CASSERGQGTIATNEKLFF,TGTGCCAGCAGCGAGAGGGGACAGGGGACGATTGCAACTAATGAAAAACTGTTTTTT,TRBJ1-4,TRBV9,TRBD1,NA
CAPRGGYSGNTIYF,TGTGCCCCTCGGGGTGGGTACTCTGGAAACACCATATATTTT,TRBJ1-3,TRBV10-3,NA,NA
CASSQARTGLQNEQFF,TGCGCCAGCAGCCAAGCCAGGACAGGCCTGCAGAATGAGCAGTTCTTC,TRBJ2-1,TRBV4-3,TRBD1,NA
CASSLGLGRSPLHF,TGTGCCAGCAGCCTTGGACTGGGGAGGTCACCCCTCCACTTT,TRBJ1-6,TRBV3-1/TRBV3-2,NA,NA
CASSNGGAFNEKLFF,TGTGCCAGCAGCAATGGTGGAGCCTTTAATGAAAAACTGTTTTTT,TRBJ1-4,TRBV9,NA,NA
CASSEQGLRIYNEQFF,TGTGCCAGCAGTGAACAGGGGCTTAGGATATACAATGAGCAGTTCTTC,TRBJ2-1,TRBV2,NA,NA
CASSQQGSYEQYF,TGTGCCAGCAGTCAACAGGGTTCCTACGAGCAGTACTTC,TRBJ2-7,TRBV2,NA,once
CASSLAGLSEKLFF,TGTGCCAGCAGCTTAGCAGGGTTATCTGAAAAACTGTTTTTT,TRBJ1-4,TRBV11-2,NA,NA
CAWRGLGLRQGEQYF,TGTGCCTGGAGGGGGCTAGGATTAAGACAGGGAGAGCAGTACTTC,TRBJ2-7,TRBV30,TRBD1,NA
CASSPAGGPPNEQFF,TGTGCCAGCTCACCAGCGGGAGGACCCCCGAATGAGCAGTTCTTC,TRBJ2-1,TRBV18,TRBD2,once
CASSSEGTQYF,TGCGCCAGCAGCTCCGAGGGTACGCAGTATTTT,TRBJ2-3,TRBV5-1,NA,NA
CASRAGNGELFF,TGTGCCAGCAGAGCAGGGAACGGGGAGCTGTTTTTT,TRBJ2-2,TRBV11-2,NA,NA
CATRITGIDEQFF,TGTGCCACCAGAATCACAGGGATCGATGAGCAGTTCTTC,TRBJ2-1,TRBV15,NA,NA
CSVDSTGGGYTEAFF,TGCAGCGTTGATAGTACAGGGGGTGGGTACACTGAAGCTTTCTTT,TRBJ1-1,TRBV29-1,TRBD1,NA
CASSLSQGNTIYF,TGTGCCAGCAGTTTGAGCCAGGGCAACACCATATATTTT,TRBJ1-3,TRBV28,NA,once
CASSEVQGNTGELFF,TGTGCCAGCAGCGAAGTTCAGGGAAACACCGGGGAGCTGTTTTTT,TRBJ2-2,TRBV7-6,NA,once
CASSQLAGGTYEQYF,TGTGCCAGCAGCCAACTAGCGGGAGGTACCTACGAGCAGTACTTC,TRBJ2-7,TRBV14,TRBD2,NA
CASSIDGTGRNSPLHF,TGTGCCAGTAGTATAGATGGGACAGGGAGAAATTCACCCCTCCACTTT,TRBJ1-6,TRBV19,TRBD1,NA
CASSPPTRQGQFF,TGTGCCAGCAGTCCGCCGACCAGACAGGGCCAGTTTTTT,TRBJ1-4,TRBV28,TRBD1,NA
CASSSQEDQPQHF,TGTGCCAGCAGCTCCCAGGAGGATCAGCCCCAGCATTTT,TRBJ1-5,TRBV5-8,NA,NA
CASGGTGVNQPQHF,TGTGCCAGCGGGGGGACAGGGGTCAATCAGCCCCAGCATTTT,TRBJ1-5,TRBV2,TRBD1,NA
CASSLGGQIGNTIYF,TGCGCCAGCAGCTTGGGGGGGCAGATTGGAAACACCATATATTTT,TRBJ1-3,TRBV5-1,NA,NA
CASSLGTSGKNEQFF,TGTGCCAGCAGCTTAGGGACTAGCGGGAAAAATGAGCAGTTCTTC,TRBJ2-1,TRBV7-3,TRBD2,NA
CASSLGQGSTSGNTIYF,TGTGCCAGCAGCCTCGGACAGGGAAGCACCTCTGGAAACACCATATATTTT,TRBJ1-3,TRBV11-3,TRBD1,once
CASSRDTNQPQHF,TGTGCCAGCTCCAGGGATACTAATCAGCCCCAGCATTTT,TRBJ1-5,TRBV18,NA,NA
CASSRVQNTEAFF,TGTGCCAGCAGTAGAGTCCAGAACACTGAAGCTTTCTTT,TRBJ1-1,TRBV6-5,NA,NA
CASSLTRNTEAFF,TGCGCCAGCAGCTTGACGCGGAACACTGAAGCTTTCTTT,TRBJ1-1,TRBV5-1,NA,NA
CASSSRQGLTGELFF,TGTGCCAGCAGCTCAAGACAGGGGTTGACCGGGGAGCTGTTTTTT,TRBJ2-2,TRBV7-9,TRBD1,NA
CASSQSIPTVRGNTIYF,TGCGCCAGCAGCCAATCAATTCCGACAGTAAGAGGAAACACCATATATTTT,TRBJ1-3,TRBV4-3,NA,once
CASSLPPRTGKNIQYF,TGCGCCAGCAGCCTGCCCCCGCGGACAGGGAAAAACATTCAGTACTTC,TRBJ2-4,TRBV4-1,TRBD1,once
CASSSDRDVTNYGYTF,TGTGCCAGCAGCTCGGACAGGGACGTAACTAACTATGGCTACACCTTC,TRBJ1-2,TRBV13,TRBD1,NA
CASSLRLAGVDEQYF,TGTGCCAGCAGCTTAAGACTAGCGGGAGTTGACGAGCAGTACTTC,TRBJ2-7,TRBV7-6,TRBD2,NA
CASSFGTLGQETQYF,TGTGCCAGCAGTTTCGGGACTCTGGGGCAGGAGACCCAGTACTTC,TRBJ2-5,TRBV28,NA,NA
CASSLNGYFTDTQYF,TGTGCCAGCAGCTTAAACGGTTATTTCACAGATACGCAGTATTTT,TRBJ2-3,TRBV7-2,NA,NA
CASSIHRGGQPQHF,TGTGCCAGCAGCATTCACAGGGGAGGTCAGCCCCAGCATTTT,TRBJ1-5,TRBV7-8,TRBD1,NA
CASSRPFSSGKDRGQFF,TGCGCCAGCAGCCGTCCCTTCTCTAGCGGAAAAGATCGGGGGCAGTTCTTC,TRBJ2-1,TRBV4-1,TRBD2,NA
CSVETALGQPQHF,TGCAGCGTTGAGACAGCTTTGGGTCAGCCCCAGCATTTT,TRBJ1-5,TRBV29-1,NA,NA
CASSILRGRNTEAFF,TGTGCCAGTAGTATTTTGAGGGGGCGAAACACTGAAGCTTTCTTT,TRBJ1-1,TRBV19,TRBD1,NA
CASSLVAGGLGGYTF,TGTGCCAGCAGCTTAGTTGCAGGGGGCTTGGGTGGCTACACCTTC,TRBJ1-2,TRBV7-9,TRBD1,few
CASSGPDRPGGTEAFF,TGTGCCAGCAGTGGCCCGGACAGGCCTGGAGGCACTGAAGCTTTCTTT,TRBJ1-1,TRBV6-1,TRBD1,NA
CASGGAGLETQYF,TGTGCCAGCGGCGGGGCGGGGTTGGAGACCCAGTACTTC,TRBJ2-5,TRBV7-2,NA,NA
CATTLMAPGPLHF,TGTGCCACCACCCTCATGGCTCCAGGACCCCTCCACTTT,TRBJ1-6,TRBV2,NA,NA